Below, 10 T cell receptor beta chains from the same sample are listed, as sequenced in a study of long-term antiretroviral therapy in people with HIV. Version v3.0 of the immunoSEQ assay was performed at survey level. The assay was immunoSEQ multiplex PCR, and TCRdb's table has in-frame clones only and misses some. The data contain 30,000 to 35,000 clones, roughly four fifths of them singletons. Material: unsorted PBMCs, obtained 0.4 years before starting antiretroviral therapy. These receptors were obtained from a man aged 18 to 35 with HIV.

The chain is built from TRBV27 and TRBJ1-2; weak D call: TRBD1 (6 bases). The length of the CDR3 is 15 residues. The ends were cut back, 3 bases at V and 4 bases at J, with 15 bases in the middle. Germline values: CDR1 MNHEY, CDR2 SMNVEV (reference sequence). The DNA of the CDR3 is TGTGCCAGCAGTTTCTCCCCGGGACAAACCTATGGCTACACCTTC. It specifies CASSFSPGQTYGYTF.

The chain carries TRBV6-1 and TRBJ2-7; a possible D gene is TRBD2 (6 bases). V shed 4 bases and J shed 3 bases, with 16 bases lying between them. Germline loops: CDR1 MNHNS, CDR2 SASEGT. The CDR3 extends over 15 amino acids. CDR3 protein: CASSATARDHYEQYF. DNA for the CDR3: TGTGCCAGCAGTGCCACGGCGCGGGATCACTACGAGCAGTACTTC.

The gene calls are TRBV10-3 and TRBJ2-2; TRBD1 matches 7 bases. The CDR3 sequence is 17 residues long. Trimming cost V 2 bases and J 0 bases; bases outside gene matches: 6. The V gene's germline CDR1 is ENHRY and CDR2 SYGVKD. The CDR3 spells CAISEIRQGPNTGELFF. As DNA, the CDR3 is TGTGCCATCAGTGAGATCCGACAGGGCCCGAACACCGGGGAGCTGTTTTTT.

This clone was detected once. The CDR3 here is CSVDFYGELFF. CDR3 DNA sequence: TGCAGCGTTGACTTTTACGGGGAGCTGTTTTTT. J is TRBJ2-2 and V is TRBV29-1, with D unresolved. Germline V lookup: CDR1 SQVTM, CDR2 ANQGSEA. The length of the CDR3 is 11 residues. Trimming removed 3 bases from V and 7 bases from J, with 6 bases in between.

V is TRBV9 and J is TRBJ1-4; 7 positions agree with TRBD1. CDR1 and CDR2 from the germline V gene are SGDLS and YYNGEE. V dropped 3 bases and J dropped 5; count of bases not matched to a gene: 4. CDR3 size: 14 residues. CDR3 DNA: TGTGCCAGCAGCGCAACAGGGGACAATGAAAAACTGTTTTTT. Translating gives CASSATGDNEKLFF. Based on the CDR3 plus reference TRBV9 and TRBJ1-4, the full variable domain is DSGVTQTPKHLITATGQRVTLRCSPRSGDLSVYWYQQSLDQGLQFLIQYYNGEERAKGNILERFSAQQFPDLHSELNLSSLELGDSALYFCASSATGDNEKLFFGSGTQLSVL.

This CDR3 is CAWSRDQNTGELFF. Here the CDR3 DNA reads TGTGCCTGGAGTAGGGACCAAAACACCGGGGAGCTGTTTTTT. V is TRBV30 and J is TRBJ2-2, with D perhaps assigned TRBD1 or TRBD2 (5 bases each). V shed 2 bases and J shed 2 bases, with 9 bases lying between them. Germline-derived CDR1 and CDR2 are GTSNPN and SVGIG (reference sequence). There are 14 residues in the CDR3. Based on the CDR3 plus reference TRBV30 and TRBJ2-2, the full variable domain is SQTIHQWPATLVQPVGSPLSLECTVEGTSNPNLYWYRQAAGRGLQLLFYSVGIGQISSEVPQNLSASRPQDRQFILSSKKLLLSDSGFYLCAWSRDQNTGELFFGEGSRLTVL.

This clone was seen only a few times. V usage is TRBV27 and J usage is TRBJ2-7, with 9 nucleotides matching TRBD2. CDR1 is MNHEY, CDR2 SMNVEV, per germline (reference sequence). The CDR3 runs to 16 residues. Trimming at V came to 3 bases and at J to 4 bases, leaving 10 bases not matched to a gene. The CDR3 bases are TGTGCCAGCAGTTTGGCGGGGCGGGAGGGAGGTTACGAGCAGTACTTC. Its translation: CASSLAGREGGYEQYF.

The chain recombines TRBV11-2 with TRBJ1-2, with TRBD1 matching 9 bases. The CDR3 consists of 14 residues. The V gene end was trimmed by 2 bases and the J gene end by 7 bases; junction bases not matched to a gene: 5. Germline V CDR1 and CDR2: SGHAT, FQNNGV. CDR3 sequence (DNA): TGTGCCAGCAGCTTATCCGGGACAGGGTTTGGCTACACCTTC. Protein product: CASSLSGTGFGYTF.

This rearrangement joins TRBV7-9 to TRBJ1-4; D possibly corresponds to TRBD1 (6 bases). Germline loops: CDR1 SEHNR, CDR2 FQNEAQ (reference sequence). The CDR3 runs to 16 residues. Trimming cost V 5 bases and J 2 bases, with 15 bases left between them. The CDR3 nucleotides are TGTGCCAGCAGCCGGCGGGGTGGGGGCACTAATGAAAAACTGTTTTTT. Translated, it gives CASSRRGGGTNEKLFF.

The chain couples TRBV5-4 to TRBJ2-7; D not resolved. CDR1 is SGHNT, CDR2 YYREEE, per germline (reference sequence). Deletions cut 0 bases from V and 4 bases from J, with 8 bases between. This CDR3 contains 13 residues. CDR3 sequence reads: CASSLDFTYEQYF. CDR3 sequence (DNA): TGTGCCAGCAGCTTGGATTTCACTTACGAGCAGTACTTC.